Sequencing of this T cell receptor (beta chain) was carried out in a study of blood T cells in healthy people across ages. Primed by a sample-barcoded 5' primer and a J-beta primer mix, a second PCR proceeded for about 7 to 11 cycles. TCRdb reprocessed the 5' RACE reads via MiXCR and lists one record per CDR3 protein. The sample has about 1.1 million distinct CDR3 sequences; 35% to 40% are singletons. Germline assignment: CDR1 SGHRS and CDR2 YFSETQ. The CDR3 extends over 14 amino acids. V lost 9 bases, J lost 4 bases, and 7 bases stayed unmatched. Each donor had around 9.8 milliliters of peripheral blood drawn.

The specimen sequenced was blood. The clonotype originates from a man aged 18 to 29 in good health. The rearrangement joins TRBV5-1 to TRBJ2-2, with 9 bases aligning to TRBD1. The CDR3 DNA sequence: TGCGCCACTTCGGACAGGGGTGGCACCGGGGAGCTGTTTTTT. Its translation: CATSDRGGTGELFF.